The entry below gives a single TCR beta chain sequence along with its context. Antigen: not known. The sample comes from a study of beta chain features in type 1 diabetes. Whole-study findings and limits: All four CD4+ subsets of Type 1 diabetes patients contained TCRB CDR3s that were moderately but significantly shorter. Since sequencing was performed on cDNA, cells with high TCR expression could be over-represented.

One heparinised draw, averaging roughly 0.12 L, was taken per donor. Germline trimming cut 5 bases from V and 7 bases from J; bases unmatched to any gene: 9. Germline loops: CDR1 SNHLY, CDR2 FYNNEI. This CDR3 spans 16 amino acids. Isolated RNA was reverse transcribed in full, so expressed TCRB transcripts were sequenced. Sequenced by immunoSEQ multiplex PCR; TCRdb stores in-frame clones only, minus some. The sample contains 300,000 to 350,000 clones, 7% to 10% of which appear only once. Sequenced: central memory CD4+ T cells from blood. The genes are TRBV2 and TRBJ1-5, with 12 nucleotides matching TRBD1. The TCR comes from a man aged 25 to 45 with type 1 diabetes. The CDR3 nucleotides read TGTGCCAGCAGTCTGGACGGGACAGGGGGCCAACAGCCCCAGCATTTT. It specifies CASSLDGTGGQQPQHF.